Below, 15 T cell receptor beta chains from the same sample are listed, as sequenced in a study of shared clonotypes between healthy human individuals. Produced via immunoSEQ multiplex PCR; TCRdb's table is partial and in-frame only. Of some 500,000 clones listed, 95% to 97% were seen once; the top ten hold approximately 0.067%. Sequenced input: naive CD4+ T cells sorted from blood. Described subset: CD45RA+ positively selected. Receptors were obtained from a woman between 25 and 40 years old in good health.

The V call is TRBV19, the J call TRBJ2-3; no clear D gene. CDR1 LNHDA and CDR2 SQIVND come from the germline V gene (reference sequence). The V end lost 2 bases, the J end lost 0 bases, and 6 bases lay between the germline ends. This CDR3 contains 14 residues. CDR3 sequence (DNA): TGTGCCAGTAGTATACCGGCTAGCACAGATACGCAGTATTTT. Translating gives CASSIPASTDTQYF.

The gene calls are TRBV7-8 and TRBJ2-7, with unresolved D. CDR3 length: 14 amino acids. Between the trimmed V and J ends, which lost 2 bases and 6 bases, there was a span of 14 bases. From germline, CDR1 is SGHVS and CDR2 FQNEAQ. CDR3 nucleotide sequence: TGTGCCAGCAGCTTAATTAGGGTTCTGGGCGAGCAGTACTTC. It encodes CASSLIRVLGEQYF.

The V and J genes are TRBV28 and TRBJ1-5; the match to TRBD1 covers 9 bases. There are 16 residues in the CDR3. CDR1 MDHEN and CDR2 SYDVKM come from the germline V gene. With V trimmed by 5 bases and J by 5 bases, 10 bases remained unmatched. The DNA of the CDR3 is TGTGCCAGCAGTCAAACCACAGGGGGCGAGTATCAGCCCCAGCATTTT. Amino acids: CASSQTTGGEYQPQHF.

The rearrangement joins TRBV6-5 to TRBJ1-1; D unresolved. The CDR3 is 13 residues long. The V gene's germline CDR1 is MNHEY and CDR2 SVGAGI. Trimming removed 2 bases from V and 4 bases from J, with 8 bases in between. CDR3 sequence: CASSYRDRTEAFF. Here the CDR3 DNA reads TGTGCCAGCAGTTACCGTGATCGCACTGAAGCTTTCTTT.

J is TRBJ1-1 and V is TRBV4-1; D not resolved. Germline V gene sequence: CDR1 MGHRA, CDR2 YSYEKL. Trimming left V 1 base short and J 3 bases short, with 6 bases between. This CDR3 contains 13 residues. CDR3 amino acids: CASSQGPDTEAFF. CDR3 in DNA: TGCGCCAGCAGCCAAGGCCCGGACACTGAAGCTTTCTTT.

For the CDR3, the DNA is TGTGCCTGGGGGACAGGGGGCGGCTACACCTTC. Translating it yields CAWGTGGGYTF. The chain is built from TRBV30 and TRBJ1-2; 12 nucleotides line up with TRBD1. Per the germline V gene, CDR1 is GTSNPN and CDR2 is SVGIG (reference sequence). J gave up 8 bases and V 5 bases, and 0 bases lay outside the gene matches. This CDR3 has 11 residues.

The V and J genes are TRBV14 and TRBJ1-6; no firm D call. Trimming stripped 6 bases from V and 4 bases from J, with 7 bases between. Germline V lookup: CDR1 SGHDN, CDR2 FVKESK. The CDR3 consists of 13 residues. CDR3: CASRRRYNSPLHF. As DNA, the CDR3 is TGTGCCAGCAGGCGACGGTATAATTCACCCCTCCACTTT.

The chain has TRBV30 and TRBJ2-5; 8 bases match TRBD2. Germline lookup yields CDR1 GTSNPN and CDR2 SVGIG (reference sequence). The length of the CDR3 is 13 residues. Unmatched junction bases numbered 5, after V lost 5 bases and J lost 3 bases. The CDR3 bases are TGTGCCTGGGAGTCCGGGAGGGAAGAGACCCAGTACTTC. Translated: CAWESGREETQYF.

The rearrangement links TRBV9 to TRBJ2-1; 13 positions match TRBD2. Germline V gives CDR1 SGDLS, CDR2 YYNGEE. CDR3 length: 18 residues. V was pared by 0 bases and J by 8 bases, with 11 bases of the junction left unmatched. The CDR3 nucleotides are TGTGCCAGCAGCGTAGGTGCAGGGGGGACTAGCGGGACGGATGAGCAGTTCTTC. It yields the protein CASSVGAGGTSGTDEQFF.

The chain's CDR3 is CASSLGTGRTEAFF. The CDR3 DNA follows: TGTGCCAGCAGCTTAGGGACAGGACGAACTGAAGCTTTCTTT. The chain carries TRBV7-8 and TRBJ1-1; 7 bases are a match to TRBD1. The CDR3 runs 14 residues. The junction had 4 bases not matched to a gene; V was cut back by 1 base and J by 5 bases. CDR1 and CDR2 from the germline V gene are SGHVS and FQNEAQ. Using reference TRBV7-8 and TRBJ1-1 for the parts outside the CDR3, the full variable domain is GAGVSQSPRYKVAKRGQDVALRCDPISGHVSLFWYQQALGQGPEFLTYFQNEAQLDKSGLPSDRFFAERPEGSVSTLKIQRTQQEDSAVYLCASSLGTGRTEAFFGQGTRLTVV.

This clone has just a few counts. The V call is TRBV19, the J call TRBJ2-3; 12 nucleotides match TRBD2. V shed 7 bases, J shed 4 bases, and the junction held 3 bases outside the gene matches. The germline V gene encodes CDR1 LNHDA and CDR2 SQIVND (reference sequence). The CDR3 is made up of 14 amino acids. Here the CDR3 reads CASKTSGSADTQYF. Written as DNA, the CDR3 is TGTGCCAGTAAGACTAGCGGGAGTGCAGATACGCAGTATTTT.

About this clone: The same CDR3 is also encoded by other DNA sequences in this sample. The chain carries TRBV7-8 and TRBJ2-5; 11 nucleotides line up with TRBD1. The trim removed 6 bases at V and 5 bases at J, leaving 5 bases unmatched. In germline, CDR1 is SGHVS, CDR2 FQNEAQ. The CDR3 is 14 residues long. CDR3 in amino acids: CASSRTGGVETQYF. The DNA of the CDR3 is TGTGCCAGCAGTCGGACAGGGGGCGTGGAGACCCAGTACTTC.

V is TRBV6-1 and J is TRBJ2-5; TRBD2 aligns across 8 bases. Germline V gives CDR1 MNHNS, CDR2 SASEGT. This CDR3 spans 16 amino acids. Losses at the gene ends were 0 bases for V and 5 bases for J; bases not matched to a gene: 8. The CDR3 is CASSEAASGHLETQYF. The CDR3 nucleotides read TGTGCCAGCAGTGAAGCGGCTAGCGGGCATCTGGAGACCCAGTACTTC.

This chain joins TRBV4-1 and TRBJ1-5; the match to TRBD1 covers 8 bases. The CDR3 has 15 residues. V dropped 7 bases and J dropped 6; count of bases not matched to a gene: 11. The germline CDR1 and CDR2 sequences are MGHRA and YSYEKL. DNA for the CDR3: TGCGCCAGCACCCCCGAGCAGGGGGCTGGTCAGCCCCAGCATTTT. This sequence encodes CASTPEQGAGQPQHF.

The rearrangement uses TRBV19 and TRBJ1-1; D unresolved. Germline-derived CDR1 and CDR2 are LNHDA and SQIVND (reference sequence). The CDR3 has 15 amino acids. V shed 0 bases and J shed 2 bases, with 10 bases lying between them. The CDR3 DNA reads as TGTGCCAGTAGTATAGATCACCCGGGAAACACTGAAGCTTTCTTT. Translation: CASSIDHPGNTEAFF.